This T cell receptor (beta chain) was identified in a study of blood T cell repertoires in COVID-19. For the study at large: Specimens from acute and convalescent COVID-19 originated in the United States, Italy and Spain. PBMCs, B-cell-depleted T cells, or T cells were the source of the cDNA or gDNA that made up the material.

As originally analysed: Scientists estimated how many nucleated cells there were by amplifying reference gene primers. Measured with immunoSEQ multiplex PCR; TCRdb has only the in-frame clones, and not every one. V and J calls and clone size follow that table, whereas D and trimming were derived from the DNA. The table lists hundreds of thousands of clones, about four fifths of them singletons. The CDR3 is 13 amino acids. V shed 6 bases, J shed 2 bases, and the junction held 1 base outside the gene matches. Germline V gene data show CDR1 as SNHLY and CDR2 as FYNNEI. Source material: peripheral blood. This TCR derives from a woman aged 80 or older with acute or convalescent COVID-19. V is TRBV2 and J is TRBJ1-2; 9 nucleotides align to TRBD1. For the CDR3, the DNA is TGTGCCAGCAGAGGACAGGGGAACTATGGCTACACCTTC. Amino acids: CASRGQGNYGYTF.